Only a few counts were recorded for the clone carrying this T cell receptor beta chain. Its antigen is as yet unknown. This sample is drawn from a study of beta chain features in type 1 diabetes. Study observations and caveats: Patients with type 1 diabetes carried fewer insertions and had more deletions at their VDJ junctions. Reads derived from cDNA could over-represent cells showing high TCR expression. For Type 1 diabetes patients, all four CD4+ subsets carried TCRB CDR3s that were moderately but significantly shorter.

Trimming left V 2 bases short and J 5 bases short, with 16 bases between. Germline CDR1 and CDR2: GTSNPN and SVGIG (reference sequence). The CDR3 totals 14 residues. Expressed TCRB transcripts were sequenced, since all the RNA that had been isolated was reverse transcribed. TCRdb's copy holds only in-frame clones and misses some; the assay was immunoSEQ multiplex PCR. Here the sample spans 600,000 to 700,000 clones, about an eighth being singletons. The origin of this receptor is a man aged 30-40 years with type 1 diabetes. The sequencing input was naive CD4+ T cells from blood. The chain links TRBV30 to TRBJ2-7; D remains unclear. CDR3 nucleotide sequence: TGTGCCTGGAGTAGAGCCTTGGCCAACCACGAGCAGTACTTC. It translates to CAWSRALANHEQYF.